This T cell receptor beta chain was recovered during a study of OX40 agonist ivuxolimab in advanced cancers. Across the whole study: As their treatment, patients were administered ivuxolimab, an agonistic anti-OX40 (CD134) antibody.

The V gene's germline CDR1 is MNHEY and CDR2 SVGAGI. Trimming took 4 bases from V and 2 from J, leaving 12 bases between them. This CDR3 has 14 amino acids. Some clones are missing from TCRdb's copy, which holds only in-frame ones; the method was immunoSEQ multiplex PCR. Among some 70,000 clones listed, 88% were seen once. The V call is TRBV6-5, the J call TRBJ2-7; D gene unclear. Sample: CD4+ or CD8+ T cells sorted from blood, taken in a trial of the OX40 agonist ivuxolimab. The sequence came from an adult with an advanced solid tumor such as melanoma, head and neck, liver or kidney cancer. CDR3 protein: CASSFPGQAYEQYF. CDR3 sequence (DNA): TGTGCCAGCAGTTTCCCGGGTCAAGCCTACGAGCAGTACTTC.